One sample yielded the 30 T cell receptor beta chains listed below, sequenced in a study of human T cells and chemical hapten exposure. Time point reported: pre-sensitization, week 0. Treatment denoted: therapeutic diphenylcyclopropenone sensitization with weekly scalp DPC. TCRdb used MiXCR to reprocess the RACE reads, holding one entry per CDR3 protein. Among 270,000 or so distinct CDR3 sequences listed, over 7.5% were seen once. Material: whole blood, obtained in connection with sensitization to the hapten diphenylcyclopropenone (DPC). Source of these receptors: a man in his late teens or twenties with alopecia areata. Some clones in this sample may be carry-over from other donors' samples.

About this clonotype: A much bigger clone sits one base away, suggesting this may be a read error. Here the CDR3 omits its conserved ending phenylalanine or tryptophan, so a read error is the likely source. The rearrangement uses TRBV6-4 and TRBJ2-1; 7 bases fit TRBD2. The V gene end was trimmed by 3 bases and the J gene end by 8 bases; junction bases not matched to a gene: 7. The CDR3 contains 14 residues. CDR1 and CDR2 (germline): MRHNA, SNTAGT. The CDR3 protein is CASSETGTKDEQFL. CDR3 in DNA: TGTGCCAGCAGTGAGACCGGGACTAAGGATGAGCAGTTCTTA.

This clonotype has a handful of counts. This sequence joins TRBV20-1 and TRBJ1-2, with D unresolved. The germline V gene encodes CDR1 DFQATT and CDR2 SNEGSKA (reference sequence). V was pared by 7 bases and J by 0 bases, with 3 bases between. The CDR3 loop spans 10 amino acids. The CDR3 loop reads CSGANYGYTF. The DNA for the CDR3 is TGCAGTGGTGCTAACTATGGCTACACCTTC.

This clonotype was observed many times. The V and J genes are TRBV6-2 or TRBV6-3 and TRBJ2-5; D is ambiguous. The V gene's germline CDR1 is MNHEY and CDR2 SVGEGT. This CDR3 has 15 amino acids. V lost 2 bases and J lost 2, with 12 bases in between. This CDR3 is CASSYDKSGQETQYF. In DNA, the CDR3 is TGTGCCAGCAGTTACGACAAATCAGGTCAAGAGACCCAGTACTTC.

This clonotype was observed at least ten times. This chain links TRBV7-2 with TRBJ2-1; 7 bases are a match to TRBD1. Germline V gives CDR1 SGHTA, CDR2 FQGNSA. The CDR3 covers 16 residues. Unmatched junction bases numbered 13, after V lost 5 bases and J lost 6 bases. The CDR3 loop is CASSTPGQRFSNEQFF. In DNA, the CDR3 is TGTGCCAGCAGCACGCCGGGACAGCGTTTCTCCAATGAGCAGTTCTTC.

The chain couples TRBV7-9 to TRBJ1-1; 8 bases align to TRBD1. CDR1 is SEHNR and CDR2 is FQNEAQ in the germline V gene (reference sequence). The length of the CDR3 is 16 residues. V lost 6 bases, J lost 1 base, and 10 bases stayed unmatched. The CDR3 DNA reads TGTGCCAGCAGTTCCGGCCTGGACAGGGAGAACACTGAAGCTTTCTTT. Translation gives CASSSGLDRENTEAFF.

This clonotype occurred many times. The CDR3 loop reads CSVLFQGGLSGELFF. Written as DNA, the CDR3 is TGCAGCGTTTTATTCCAGGGTGGGTTATCCGGGGAGCTGTTTTTT. The gene calls are TRBV29-1 and TRBJ2-2; a weak D match, TRBD1 (5 bases). Trimming stripped 5 bases from V and 6 bases from J, with 19 bases between. The CDR3 loop spans 15 amino acids. The germline V gene has CDR1 SQVTM and CDR2 ANQGSEA.

Only a few counts were recorded for this clonotype. The chain couples TRBV3-2 to TRBJ1-2; the D segment call TRBD1 is taken from the table without a DNA check. TRBV3-2 is termed a pseudogene. There are 13 residues in the CDR3. The CDR3: CASTTGVRYGYTF. The DNA for the CDR3 is TGTGCCAGCACCACAGGGGTAAGGTATGGCTACACCTTC.

The sample holds a few counts of this clonotype. This sequence joins TRBV7-9 and TRBJ2-7, with no clear D. This CDR3 has 13 residues. The germline V and J ends were trimmed by 5 bases and 2 bases, with 10 bases remaining between them. The germline V gene encodes CDR1 SEHNR and CDR2 FQNEAQ (reference sequence). The DNA for the CDR3 is TGTGCCAGCAGCCCCAGAACAGCCTACGAGCAGTACTTC. It specifies CASSPRTAYEQYF.

This clonotype appeared a few times. The gene calls are TRBV29-1 and TRBJ2-6; D unresolved. CDR3 length: 15 residues. Germline V gene data show CDR1 as SQVTM and CDR2 as ANQGSEA. The V end lost 1 base, the J end lost 0 bases, and 7 bases lay between the germline ends. The CDR3 spells CSVEGRNSGANVLTF. The CDR3 DNA reads TGCAGCGTTGAAGGACGGAACTCTGGGGCCAACGTCCTGACTTTC.

V is TRBV12-3 or TRBV12-4 and J is TRBJ2-5; a possible D gene is TRBD1 (8 bases). The CDR3 is 16 residues long. V lost 6 bases, J lost 0 bases, and 17 bases lay in between. The CDR3: CASSPAGQVYQETQYF. CDR3 coding DNA: TGTGCCAGCAGCCCAGCGGGACAGGTGTACCAAGAGACCCAGTACTTC.

This clonotype was counted many times. The J gene is TRBJ2-3, the V gene TRBV7-9; D unclear. V lost 7 bases and J 3 bases, leaving 11 bases between the germline ends. In germline, CDR1 is SEHNR, CDR2 FQNEAQ (reference sequence). CDR3 size: 13 residues. The chain's CDR3 is CASNARVTDTQYF. The CDR3 DNA reads as TGTGCCAGCAACGCACGAGTAACAGATACGCAGTATTTT.

The chain joins TRBV29-1 to TRBJ1-6; tentatively, D is TRBD1 (5 bases). Germline CDR1 SQVTM, CDR2 ANQGSEA. The CDR3 runs to 13 residues. Trimming took off 6 bases at V and 6 bases at J, with 12 bases between the two ends. The CDR3 sequence is CSVGEDANSPLHF. Written as DNA, the CDR3 is TGCAGCGTGGGGGAGGATGCTAATTCACCCCTCCACTTT.

This clonotype was counted between two and nine times. The genes are TRBV4-3 and TRBJ1-2; D ambiguous. This CDR3 region has 15 residues. The germline CDR1 and CDR2 sequences are LGHNA and YSLEER. The germline V and J ends were trimmed by 0 bases and 2 bases, with 10 bases remaining between them. CDR3: CASSQDNAENYGYTF. CDR3 in DNA: TGCGCCAGCAGCCAAGATAATGCGGAAAACTATGGCTACACCTTC.

This clonotype has more than one count but fewer than ten. The gene calls are TRBV7-2 and TRBJ1-1; 7 positions match TRBD1. The CDR3 runs to 15 residues. Germline V gene data show CDR1 as SGHTA and CDR2 as FQGNSA. Trimming cost V 3 bases and J 0 bases; bases outside gene matches: 4. The CDR3 protein is CASSFRTGVNTEAFF. The CDR3 DNA sequence: TGTGCCAGCAGCTTCCGGACAGGAGTGAACACTGAAGCTTTCTTT. Based on the CDR3 plus reference TRBV7-2 and TRBJ1-1, the full variable domain is GAGVSQSPSNKVTEKGKDVELRCDPISGHTALYWYRQSLGQGLEFLIYFQGNSAPDKSGLPSDRFSAERTGGSVSTLTIQRTQQEDSAVYLCASSFRTGVNTEAFFGQGTRLTVV.

The chain links TRBV5-7 to TRBJ1-1; 7 nucleotides match TRBD1. TRBV5-7 is an ORF, with its function uncertain. The CDR3 extends over 18 amino acids. With 3 bases clipped from V and 0 bases from J, the junction kept 14 bases outside the gene matches. CDR3 sequence reads: CASSSYRGRELMNTEAFF. CDR3 sequence (DNA): TGTGCCAGCAGCTCTTACAGGGGAAGAGAGCTCATGAACACTGAAGCTTTCTTT.

CDR3 in amino acids: CASRDLLAKNIQYF. Written as DNA, the CDR3 is TGTGCCAGCCGCGATCTGCTAGCCAAAAACATTCAGTACTTC. The V gene is TRBV27, the J gene TRBJ2-4; D remains unclear. The CDR3 covers 14 residues. Between the trimmed V and J ends, which lost 8 bases and 0 bases, there was a span of 11 bases. Per germline, CDR1 MNHEY and CDR2 SMNVEV (reference sequence).

This clonotype has a count of ten or more. The V and J genes are TRBV7-9 and TRBJ2-1, with D unresolved. The V end lost 5 bases, the J end lost 7 bases, and 21 bases lay between the germline ends. CDR3 length equals 16 residues. Germline V gene data show CDR1 as SEHNR and CDR2 as FQNEAQ (reference sequence). The CDR3 coding sequence is TGTGCCAGCAGCCCCCCCAGGTTCACAGCTTCGAATGAGCAGTTCTTC. Encoded protein: CASSPPRFTASNEQFF.

Only a few counts were recorded for this clonotype. The chain is built from TRBV7-3 and TRBJ2-7; 8 nucleotides align to TRBD1. In germline, CDR1 is SGHTA, CDR2 FQGTGA. V lost 5 bases to trimming and J lost 3 bases; unmatched junction nucleotides: 9. The CDR3 has 15 amino acids. CDR3 in DNA: TGTGCCAGCAGCAGCAATGGACAGGGCGGCTACGAGCAGTACTTC. Amino acid sequence: CASSSNGQGGYEQYF.

This sequence joins TRBV12-5 and TRBJ2-5; maybe TRBD2 (5 bases). The CDR3 consists of 14 residues. Trimming stripped 2 bases from V and 4 bases from J, with 11 bases between. The V gene's germline CDR1 is LGHNT and CDR2 FRNRAP. Written as DNA, the CDR3 is TGTGCTAGTGGTTTGCCCTCCCGGGGAGAGACCCAGTACTTC. Protein product: CASGLPSRGETQYF.

This clonotype was counted many times. The chain links TRBV11-2 to TRBJ2-7; D gene uncertain. The germline V and J ends were trimmed by 1 base and 1 base, with 14 bases remaining between them. CDR1 is SGHAT, CDR2 FQNNGV, per germline. The CDR3 sequence is 16 residues long. The CDR3 DNA follows: TGTGCCAGCAGCTTAGTAATCCAGATAAGATCCTACGAGCAGTACTTC. This encodes CASSLVIQIRSYEQYF.

At least ten counts were recorded for this clonotype. V is TRBV7-2 and J is TRBJ1-4; D is unclear. Germline CDR1 SGHTA, CDR2 FQGNSA. The CDR3 runs 15 residues. V shed 1 base and J shed 4 bases, with 10 bases lying between them. The CDR3 bases are TGTGCCAGCAGCTTAGTGGGCAGATATAATGAAAAACTGTTTTTT. It codes for CASSLVGRYNEKLFF.

The chain recombines TRBV11-2 with TRBJ1-1; unclear D gene. Germline CDR1 reads SGHAT; CDR2 reads FQNNGV. V lost 2 bases and J lost 2, with 9 bases in between. The CDR3 has 14 amino acids. The CDR3 DNA reads TGTGCCAGCAGCTTAATCAGACTTAACACTGAAGCTTTCTTT. This translates into CASSLIRLNTEAFF.

A few counts support this clonotype. The chain is built from TRBV7-9 and TRBJ1-5; D not certain. Germline assignment: CDR1 SEHNR and CDR2 FQNEAQ (reference sequence). V lost 3 bases and J 5 bases, leaving 8 bases between the germline ends. This CDR3 is 13 amino acids long. The CDR3 DNA sequence: TGTGCCAGCAGCTTGGAGGGAGATCAGCCCCAGCATTTT. Protein sequence: CASSLEGDQPQHF.

CDR3 in DNA: TGCAGTGCTAGCGGCGAAGACCAAGAGACCCAGTACTTC. It yields the protein CSASGEDQETQYF. The chain recombines TRBV20-1 with TRBJ2-5; D uncertain. The V gene lost 3 bases and the J gene lost 0 bases, with 8 bases spanning the gap. CDR3 length: 13 amino acids. Per the germline V gene, CDR1 is DFQATT and CDR2 is SNEGSKA (reference sequence).

This clonotype was seen more than once but under ten times. The J gene is TRBJ2-1, the V gene TRBV29-1, with D maybe TRBD2 (6 bases). V shed 6 bases and J shed 8 bases, with 17 bases lying between them. The CDR3 is 13 amino acids. Germline values: CDR1 SQVTM, CDR2 ANQGSEA. The CDR3 is CSVEGRLVDEQFF. The CDR3, as DNA: TGCAGCGTGGAGGGGCGTCTAGTGGATGAGCAGTTCTTC.

This rearrangement joins TRBV3-1 to TRBJ2-4; D unresolved. CDR3 length equals 15 residues. The V and J ends lost 4 bases and 5 bases respectively, with 15 bases between them. CDR1 and CDR2 from the germline V gene are LGHDT and YNNKEL (reference sequence). CDR3 in amino acids: CASSLGPGPQNIQYF. The CDR3 DNA reads TGTGCCAGCAGCCTCGGTCCAGGCCCACAAAACATTCAGTACTTC.

The CDR3 region has the DNA TGTGCCAGCAGCTTAACTCCGGGGAGACAAGAGACCCAGTACTTC. Its protein is CASSLTPGRQETQYF. The V gene is TRBV7-3, the J gene TRBJ2-5; a weak D match, TRBD2 (5 bases). The CDR3 covers 15 residues. The ends were cut back, 0 bases at V and 2 bases at J, with 10 bases in the middle. The germline CDR1 and CDR2 sequences are SGHTA and FQGTGA.

V and J are TRBV5-1 and TRBJ1-1; D is unresolved. Trimming shortened V by 3 bases and J by 1 base, and 16 bases separated the two germline ends. This CDR3 comprises 16 residues. The germline V gene has CDR1 SGHRS and CDR2 YFSETQ. The chain's CDR3 is CASSSSSGFGNTEAFF. Here the CDR3 DNA reads TGCGCCAGCAGCTCCAGTTCTGGGTTTGGGAACACTGAAGCTTTCTTT.

This clonotype was recorded a few times. The chain employs TRBV6-5 and TRBJ1-5; D is undetermined. The CDR3 loop spans 13 amino acids. CDR1 MNHEY and CDR2 SVGAGI come from the germline V gene. Trimming removed 6 bases at V and 11 bases at J, with 17 bases between. CDR3 bases: TGTGCCAGCAGCACTACCCTCGAATCGGCCCAGCATTTT. Its translation is CASSTTLESAQHF.

This clonotype was detected a few times. This chain connects TRBV4-3 to TRBJ1-5; 9 bases are a match to TRBD1. The V gene end was trimmed by 0 bases and the J gene end by 7 bases; junction bases not matched to a gene: 10. From germline, CDR1 is LGHNA and CDR2 YSLEER. The length of the CDR3 is 17 residues. CDR3 DNA sequence: TGCGCCAGCAGCCAAGAATTTGGGACAGGGCGCTGGCAGCCCCAGCATTTT. Translation gives CASSQEFGTGRWQPQHF.